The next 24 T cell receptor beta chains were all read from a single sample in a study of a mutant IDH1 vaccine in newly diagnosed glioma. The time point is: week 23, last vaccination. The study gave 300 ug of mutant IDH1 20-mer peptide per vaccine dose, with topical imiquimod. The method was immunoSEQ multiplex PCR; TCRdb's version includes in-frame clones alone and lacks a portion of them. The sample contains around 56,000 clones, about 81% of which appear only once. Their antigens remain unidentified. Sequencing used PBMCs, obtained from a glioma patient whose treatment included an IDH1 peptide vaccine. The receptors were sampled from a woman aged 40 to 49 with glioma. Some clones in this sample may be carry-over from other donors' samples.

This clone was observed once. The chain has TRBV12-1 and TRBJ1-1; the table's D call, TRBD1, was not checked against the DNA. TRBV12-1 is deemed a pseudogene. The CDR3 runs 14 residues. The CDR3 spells CASSSSDSHAEAFF. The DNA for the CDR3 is TGTGCCAGCAGCTCTTCGGACAGCCACGCTGAAGCTTTCTTT.

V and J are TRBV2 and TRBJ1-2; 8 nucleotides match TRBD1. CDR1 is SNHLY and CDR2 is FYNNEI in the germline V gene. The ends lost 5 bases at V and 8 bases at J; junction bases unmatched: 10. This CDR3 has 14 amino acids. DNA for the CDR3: TGTGCCAGCAGTTTTGGACAGGGTGTTGGCGGCTACACCTTC. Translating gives CASSFGQGVGGYTF.

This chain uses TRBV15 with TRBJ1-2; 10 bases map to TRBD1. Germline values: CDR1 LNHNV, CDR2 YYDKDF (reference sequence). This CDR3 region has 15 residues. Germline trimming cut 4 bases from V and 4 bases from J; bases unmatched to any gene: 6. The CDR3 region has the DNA TGTGCCACCAGCAAAGCGGGACAGGGGTCCTATGGCTACACCTTC. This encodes CATSKAGQGSYGYTF.

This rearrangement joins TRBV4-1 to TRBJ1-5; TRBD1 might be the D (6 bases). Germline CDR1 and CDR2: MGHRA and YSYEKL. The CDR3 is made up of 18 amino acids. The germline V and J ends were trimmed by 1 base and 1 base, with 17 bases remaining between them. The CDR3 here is CASSQGLLRDISNQPQHF. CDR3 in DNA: TGCGCCAGCAGCCAAGGACTTTTACGGGACATAAGCAATCAGCCCCAGCATTTT.

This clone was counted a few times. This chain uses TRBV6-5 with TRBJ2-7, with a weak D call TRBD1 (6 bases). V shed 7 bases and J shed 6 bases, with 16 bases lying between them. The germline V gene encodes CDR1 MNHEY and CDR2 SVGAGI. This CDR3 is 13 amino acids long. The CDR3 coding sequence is TGTGCCAGCAAAAGGGACACAGGGAGCGAGCAGTACTTC. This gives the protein CASKRDTGSEQYF.

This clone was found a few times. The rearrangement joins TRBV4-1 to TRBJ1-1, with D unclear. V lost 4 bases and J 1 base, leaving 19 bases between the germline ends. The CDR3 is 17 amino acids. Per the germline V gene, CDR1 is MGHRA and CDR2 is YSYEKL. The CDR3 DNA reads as TGCGCCAGCAGCCCCCGCCTCCGGGATCTTTCGAACACTGAAGCTTTCTTT. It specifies CASSPRLRDLSNTEAFF.

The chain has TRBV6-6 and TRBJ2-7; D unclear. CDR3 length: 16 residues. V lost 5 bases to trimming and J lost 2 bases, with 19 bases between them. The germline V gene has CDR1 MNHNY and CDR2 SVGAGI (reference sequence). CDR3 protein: CASSRPVARETYEQYF. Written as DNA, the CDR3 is TGTGCCAGCAGTCGCCCGGTGGCCAGAGAAACCTACGAGCAGTACTTC.

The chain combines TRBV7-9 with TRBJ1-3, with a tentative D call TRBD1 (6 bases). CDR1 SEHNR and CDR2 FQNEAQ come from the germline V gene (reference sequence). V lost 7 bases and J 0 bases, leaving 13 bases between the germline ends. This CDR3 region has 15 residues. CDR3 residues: CASMPTGISGNTIYF. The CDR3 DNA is TGTGCCAGCATGCCGACAGGAATCTCTGGAAACACCATATATTTT.

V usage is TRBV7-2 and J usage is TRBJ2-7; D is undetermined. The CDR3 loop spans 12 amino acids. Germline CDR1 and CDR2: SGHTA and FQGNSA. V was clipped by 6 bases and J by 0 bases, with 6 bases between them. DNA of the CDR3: TGTGCCAGCAGTCGCAGCTCCTACGAGCAGTACTTC. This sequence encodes CASSRSSYEQYF.

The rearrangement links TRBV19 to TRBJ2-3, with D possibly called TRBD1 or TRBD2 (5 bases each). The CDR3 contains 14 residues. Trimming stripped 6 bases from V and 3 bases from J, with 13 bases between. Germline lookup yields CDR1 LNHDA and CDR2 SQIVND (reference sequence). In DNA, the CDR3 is TGTGCCAGTAGGATATTGGGGGATACAGATACGCAGTATTTT. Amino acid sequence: CASRILGDTDTQYF.

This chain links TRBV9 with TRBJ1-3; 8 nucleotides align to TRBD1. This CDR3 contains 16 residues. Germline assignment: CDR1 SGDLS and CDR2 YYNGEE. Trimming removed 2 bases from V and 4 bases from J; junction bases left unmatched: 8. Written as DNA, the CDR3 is TGTGCCAGCAGCGTCTCAGGGGGCGCGTCGGGAAACACCATATATTTT. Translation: CASSVSGGASGNTIYF.

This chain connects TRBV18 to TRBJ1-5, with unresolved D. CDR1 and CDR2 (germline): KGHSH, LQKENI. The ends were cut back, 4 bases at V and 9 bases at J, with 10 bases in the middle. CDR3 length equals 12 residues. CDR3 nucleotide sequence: TGTGCCAGCTCACTGAGCCAGTGGCCCCAGCATTTT. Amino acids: CASSLSQWPQHF. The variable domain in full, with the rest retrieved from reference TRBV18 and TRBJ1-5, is NAGVMQNPRHLVRRRGQEARLRCSPMKGHSHVYWYRQLPEEGLKFMVYLQKENIIDESGMPKERFSAEFPKEGPSILRIQQVVRGDSAAYFCASSLSQWPQHFGDGTRLSIL.

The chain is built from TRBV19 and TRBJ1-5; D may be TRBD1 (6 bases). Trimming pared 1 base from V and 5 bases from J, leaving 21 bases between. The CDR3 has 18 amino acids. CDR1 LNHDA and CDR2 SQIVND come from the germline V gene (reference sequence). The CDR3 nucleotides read TGTGCCAGTAGTATAGCGGTACAGGGAGGTGGCATAGATCAGCCCCAGCATTTT. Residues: CASSIAVQGGGIDQPQHF. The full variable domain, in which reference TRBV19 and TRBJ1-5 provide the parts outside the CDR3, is DGGITQSPKYLFRKEGQNVTLSCEQNLNHDAMYWYRQDPGQGLRLIYYSQIVNDFQKGDIAEGYSVSREKKESFPLTVTSAQKNPTAFYLCASSIAVQGGGIDQPQHFGDGTRLSIL.

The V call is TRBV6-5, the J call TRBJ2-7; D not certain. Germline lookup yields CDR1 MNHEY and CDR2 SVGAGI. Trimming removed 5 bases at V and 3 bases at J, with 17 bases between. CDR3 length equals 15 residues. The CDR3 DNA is TGTGCCAGCAGTCCCTCGATGGTATCTTTCTACGAGCAGTACTTC. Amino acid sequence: CASSPSMVSFYEQYF.

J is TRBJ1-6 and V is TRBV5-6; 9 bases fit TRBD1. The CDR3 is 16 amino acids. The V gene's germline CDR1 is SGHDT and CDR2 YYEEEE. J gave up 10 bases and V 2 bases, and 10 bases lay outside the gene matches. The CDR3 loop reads CASSLRPGQGRSPLHF. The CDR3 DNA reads TGTGCCAGCAGCTTACGACCGGGACAGGGAAGGTCACCCCTCCACTTT.

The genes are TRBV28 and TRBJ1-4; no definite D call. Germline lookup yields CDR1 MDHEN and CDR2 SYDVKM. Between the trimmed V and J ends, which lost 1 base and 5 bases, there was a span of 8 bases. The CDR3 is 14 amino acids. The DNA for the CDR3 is TGTGCCAGCAGTTTATCACGGGTAAATGAAAAACTGTTTTTT. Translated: CASSLSRVNEKLFF.

CDR3 in DNA: TGCGCCAGCAGTGCCGAGACAGCCTATGGCTACACCTTC. Residues: CASSAETAYGYTF. The chain joins TRBV10-1 to TRBJ1-2, with D perhaps TRBD1 (5 bases). CDR3 size: 13 residues. V was clipped by 4 bases and J by 4 bases, with 10 bases between them. Germline V gene sequence: CDR1 WNHNN, CDR2 SYGVQD (reference sequence).

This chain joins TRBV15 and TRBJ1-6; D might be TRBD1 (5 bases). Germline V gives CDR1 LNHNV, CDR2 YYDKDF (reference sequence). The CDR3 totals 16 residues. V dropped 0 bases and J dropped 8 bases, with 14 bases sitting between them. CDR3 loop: CATSRDRGQGYSPLHF. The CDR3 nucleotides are TGTGCCACCAGCAGAGATCGCGGGCAGGGATATTCACCCCTCCACTTT.

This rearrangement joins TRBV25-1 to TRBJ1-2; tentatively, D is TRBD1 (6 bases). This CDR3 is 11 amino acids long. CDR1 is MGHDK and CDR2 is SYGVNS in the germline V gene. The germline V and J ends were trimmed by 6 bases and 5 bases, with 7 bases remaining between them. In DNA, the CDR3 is TGTGCCAGCAGACAGGGTTATGGCTACACCTTC. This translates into CASRQGYGYTF.

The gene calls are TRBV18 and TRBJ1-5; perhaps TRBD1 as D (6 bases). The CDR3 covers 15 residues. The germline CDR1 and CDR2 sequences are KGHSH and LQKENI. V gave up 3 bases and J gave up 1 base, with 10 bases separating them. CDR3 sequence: CASSPTGTSNQPQHF. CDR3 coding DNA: TGTGCCAGCTCACCTACAGGGACGAGCAATCAGCCCCAGCATTTT. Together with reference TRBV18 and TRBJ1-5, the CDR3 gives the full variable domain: NAGVMQNPRHLVRRRGQEARLRCSPMKGHSHVYWYRQLPEEGLKFMVYLQKENIIDESGMPKERFSAEFPKEGPSILRIQQVVRGDSAAYFCASSPTGTSNQPQHFGDGTRLSIL.

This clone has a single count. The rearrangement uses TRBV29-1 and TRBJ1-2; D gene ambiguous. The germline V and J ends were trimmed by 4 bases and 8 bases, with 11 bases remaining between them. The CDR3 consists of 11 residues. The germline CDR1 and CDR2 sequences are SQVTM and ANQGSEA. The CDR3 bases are TGCAGCGTTGCGGTCCGTGGGGGCTACACCTTC. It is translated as CSVAVRGGYTF.

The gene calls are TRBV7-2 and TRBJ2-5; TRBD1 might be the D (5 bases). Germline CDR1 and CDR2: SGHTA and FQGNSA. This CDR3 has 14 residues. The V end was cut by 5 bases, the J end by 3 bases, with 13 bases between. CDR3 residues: CASSPSGREETQYF. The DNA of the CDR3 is TGTGCCAGCAGCCCCTCCGGCAGGGAAGAGACCCAGTACTTC. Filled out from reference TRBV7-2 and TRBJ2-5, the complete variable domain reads GAGVSQSPSNKVTEKGKDVELRCDPISGHTALYWYRQSLGQGLEFLIYFQGNSAPDKSGLPSDRFSAERTGGSVSTLTIQRTQQEDSAVYLCASSPSGREETQYFGPGTRLLVL.

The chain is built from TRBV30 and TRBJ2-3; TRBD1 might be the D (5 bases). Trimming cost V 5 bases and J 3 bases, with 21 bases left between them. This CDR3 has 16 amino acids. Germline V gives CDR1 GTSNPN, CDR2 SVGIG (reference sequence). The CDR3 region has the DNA TGTGCCTGGGGGCTGGGGCTAGGGGTCGGGACAGATACGCAGTATTTT. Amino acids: CAWGLGLGVGTDTQYF.

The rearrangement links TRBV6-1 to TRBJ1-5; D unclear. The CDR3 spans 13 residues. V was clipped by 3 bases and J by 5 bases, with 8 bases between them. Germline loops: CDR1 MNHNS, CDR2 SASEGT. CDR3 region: CASSESPHQPQHF. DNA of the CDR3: TGTGCCAGCAGTGAGTCACCCCATCAGCCCCAGCATTTT.